These 26 T cell receptor beta chains share one sample of origin, sequenced in a study of blood T cells in healthy people across ages. A sample-barcoded 5' primer and a J-beta primer mix were used in a second PCR of about 7 to 11 cycles. TCRdb called the 5' RACE reads again in MiXCR, with one record for every CDR3 protein. The sample yields 550,000 to 800,000 distinct CDR3 sequences, 32% seen once. Sequences were obtained from blood. The receptors stem from a woman aged 80 or older in good health.

This clonotype has at least ten counts. The V and J genes are TRBV12-3 or TRBV12-4 and TRBJ2-3, with no clear D. Trimming stripped 2 bases from V and 2 bases from J, with 14 bases between. This CDR3 contains 16 residues. The CDR3 loop reads CASSLLGRRNTDTQYF. The CDR3 DNA reads TGTGCCAGCAGTTTATTAGGCAGACGTAACACAGATACGCAGTATTTT.

This clonotype was seen a single time. Mismatch with germline at one junction end may stem from a read error. The V and J genes are TRBV7-3 and TRBJ2-5; unclear D gene. Near its end, the DNA agrees better with TRBJ2-7, so the J call may be wrong. CDR1 is SGHTA and CDR2 is FQGTGA in the germline V gene. The CDR3 is made up of 12 amino acids. CDR3 bases: TGCACCAGCAGCCTGACGGGTTACGAGCAGTACTTC. Amino acid sequence: CTSSLTGYEQYF.

The rearrangement joins TRBV7-2 to TRBJ1-2, with 10 bases lining up with TRBD1. CDR1 SGHTA and CDR2 FQGNSA come from the germline V gene. The CDR3 covers 13 residues. With V trimmed by 6 bases and J by 8 bases, 6 bases remained unmatched. The CDR3 region has the DNA TGTGCCAGCAGTGGGACAGGGGATTGGGGCTACACCTTC. Encoded protein: CASSGTGDWGYTF.

This clonotype was detected ten times or more. The V gene is TRBV10-3, the J gene TRBJ1-6; the match to TRBD1 covers 10 bases. The junction had 5 bases not matched to a gene; V was cut back by 3 bases and J by 9 bases. Looked up from germline, CDR1 is ENHRY and CDR2 is SYGVKD. The CDR3 extends over 15 amino acids. The CDR3 reads CAISETTGGPSPLHF. The CDR3 region has the DNA TGTGCCATCAGTGAAACGACAGGGGGCCCTTCACCCCTCCACTTT.

This clonotype was counted ten times or more. V usage is TRBV6-5 and J usage is TRBJ1-4, with TRBD1 matching 9 bases. This CDR3 is 15 amino acids long. J lost 6 bases, V lost 5 bases, and 7 bases had no gene match. CDR1 MNHEY and CDR2 SVGAGI come from the germline V gene. The CDR3 DNA is TGTGCCAGCAGTCAGGACAGGGGATCGGATGAAAAACTGTTTTTT. Its protein product is CASSQDRGSDEKLFF.

The chain employs TRBV6-1 and TRBJ1-2; D not certain. Germline V CDR1 and CDR2: MNHNS, SASEGT. Trimming took off 8 bases at V and 3 bases at J, with 16 bases between the two ends. The CDR3 extends over 14 amino acids. The CDR3 nucleotides read TGTGCCAGCCAGAAACTGACCCTAGACTATGGCTACACCTTC. It is translated as CASQKLTLDYGYTF.

A few counts support this clonotype. A read error may explain this, as a much larger clone is one base away. J is TRBJ2-5 and V is TRBV20-1; D is uncertain. Germline V CDR1 and CDR2: DFQATT, SNEGSKA (reference sequence). The V and J ends lost 3 bases and 11 bases respectively, with 22 bases between them. There are 14 residues in the CDR3. The CDR3 coding sequence is TGCAGTGCTAGTCGCCGGAGTGTTTACAATGAGCAGTACTTC. Protein product: CSASRRSVYNEQYF.

CDR3 DNA: TGCAGTGCTAGGCGGGGGGGCGAAGATGGCTACACCTTC. It yields the protein CSARRGGEDGYTF. The chain links TRBV20-1 to TRBJ1-2; a weak D match, TRBD1 (6 bases). The germline V gene encodes CDR1 DFQATT and CDR2 SNEGSKA (reference sequence). V was trimmed by 3 bases and J by 6 bases, leaving 14 bases between them. The CDR3 extends over 13 amino acids.

As to this clonotype: One junction end disagrees with the germline gene, perhaps due to a read error. The chain uses TRBV7-9 and TRBJ1-2; 7 bases match TRBD1. This CDR3 comprises 17 residues. Germline values: CDR1 SEHNR, CDR2 FQNEAQ (reference sequence). The CDR3 DNA follows: TGTGCCAACAGCTTTAAGACAGGGACGGGAGTTTGGTATGGCTACACCTTC. This gives the protein CANSFKTGTGVWYGYTF.

This rearrangement joins TRBV5-1 to TRBJ1-4; a possible D gene is TRBD1 (5 bases). Germline CDR1 SGHRS, CDR2 YFSETQ. V lost 5 bases, J lost 5 bases, and 13 bases lay in between. The CDR3 consists of 14 residues. CDR3 nucleotides: TGCGCCAGCAGTTCGTCGGGGCCGAATGAAAAACTGTTTTTT. This sequence encodes CASSSSGPNEKLFF. Full variable domain (remainder filled in from reference TRBV5-1 and TRBJ1-4): KAGVTQTPRYLIKTRGQQVTLSCSPISGHRSVSWYQQTPGQGLQFLFEYFSETQRNKGNFPGRFSGRQFSNSRSEMNVSTLELGDSALYLCASSSSGPNEKLFFGSGTQLSVL.

This clonotype came up a few times. The chain recombines TRBV2 with TRBJ1-1; 12 bases line up with TRBD1. CDR1 SNHLY and CDR2 FYNNEI come from the germline V gene. Trimming took 8 bases from V and 2 from J; bases not matched to a gene: 3. The CDR3 is made up of 14 amino acids. In nucleotides, the CDR3 is TGTGCCAGCGGGACAGGGGGCGCAAACACTGAAGCTTTCTTT. It codes for CASGTGGANTEAFF.

Notes on this clonotype: The final CDR3 position lacks the conserved phenylalanine or tryptophan, pointing to a likely read error. This sequence joins TRBV20-1 and TRBJ2-1; TRBD1 might be the D (5 bases). This CDR3 has 13 amino acids. CDR1 is DFQATT, CDR2 SNEGSKA, per germline (reference sequence). The CDR3 nucleotides read TGCAGGGTAAGGGGAAACTCCTACAATGAGCAGTTCTGC. Protein: CRVRGNSYNEQFC.

The rearrangement uses TRBV5-6 and TRBJ1-2; 7 bases fit TRBD1. Germline lookup yields CDR1 SGHDT and CDR2 YYEEEE. Trimming removed 7 bases from V and 4 bases from J; junction bases left unmatched: 1. This CDR3 is 11 amino acids long. CDR3 sequence: CASRDSYGYTF. In DNA, the CDR3 is TGTGCCAGCCGGGACAGCTATGGCTACACCTTC.

Comment on this clonotype: It may be a read error: a sequence one base away is much more abundant. V and J are TRBV5-4 and TRBJ2-5; D is perhaps TRBD1 (7 bases). The germline V gene has CDR1 SGHNT and CDR2 YYREEE (reference sequence). CDR3 size: 15 residues. The ends were cut back, 0 bases at V and 11 bases at J, with 20 bases in the middle. CDR3 bases: TGTGCCAGCAGCTTGGCAGGGGGGCGGCGTAATGAGCAGTACTTC. It encodes CASSLAGGRRNEQYF.

As DNA, the CDR3 is TGCGCCAGCAGCCAAGGCAAGCAACAGGGGTTAGCCAAAAACATTCAGTACTTC. It is translated as CASSQGKQQGLAKNIQYF. J is TRBJ2-4 and V is TRBV4-1; the match to TRBD1 covers 7 bases. Germline V lookup: CDR1 MGHRA, CDR2 YSYEKL. The CDR3 runs to 18 residues. Germline trimming cut 1 base from V and 0 bases from J; bases unmatched to any gene: 9.

V is TRBV7-9 and J is TRBJ1-3; possibly TRBD1 for D (5 bases). This CDR3 contains 15 residues. Germline CDR1 SEHNR, CDR2 FQNEAQ (reference sequence). The germline V and J ends were trimmed by 1 base and 4 bases, with 11 bases remaining between them. In DNA, the CDR3 is TGTGCCAGCAGCTTAGATCCAGGGAGAGGAAACACCATATATTTT. As protein: CASSLDPGRGNTIYF.

The chain employs TRBV29-1 and TRBJ2-1, with 7 bases fitting TRBD2. The V and J ends lost 4 bases and 4 bases, in that order; junction bases with no gene match: 4. The germline V gene has CDR1 SQVTM and CDR2 ANQGSEA. The CDR3 is 13 amino acids. CDR3 nucleotide sequence: TGCAGCGTTGCGGGAGGAGGGTACAATGAGCAGTTCTTC. Encoded protein: CSVAGGGYNEQFF.

The V call is TRBV20-1, the J call TRBJ2-1; 9 nucleotides agree with TRBD2. The CDR3 is made up of 14 amino acids. Germline V lookup: CDR1 DFQATT, CDR2 SNEGSKA (reference sequence). The V gene end was trimmed by 6 bases and the J gene end by 8 bases; junction bases not matched to a gene: 11. CDR3 residues: CSAKRSGGSDEQFF. The DNA of the CDR3 is TGCAGTGCCAAACGTAGCGGGGGTTCTGATGAGCAGTTCTTC.

The chain has TRBV3-1 and TRBJ2-5; 11 nucleotides line up with TRBD2. Germline assignment: CDR1 LGHDT and CDR2 YNNKEL (reference sequence). This CDR3 region has 16 residues. V shed 4 bases and J 2 bases; nucleotides not matched to a gene: 6. CDR3 residues: CASSLSGGGFQETQYF. DNA of the CDR3: TGTGCCAGCAGCCTTAGCGGGGGGGGGTTTCAAGAGACCCAGTACTTC.

This clonotype was counted between two and nine times. V usage is TRBV6-1 and J usage is TRBJ2-3; D tentatively reads TRBD1 or TRBD2 (7 bases each). The CDR3 has 15 residues. Trimming removed 1 base from V and 4 bases from J, with 12 bases in between. From germline, CDR1 is MNHNS and CDR2 SASEGT. The CDR3: CASSEEGGGADTQYF. CDR3 bases: TGTGCCAGCAGTGAAGAGGGAGGGGGCGCAGATACGCAGTATTTT.

The sample holds one count of this clonotype. The chain has TRBV6-2 or TRBV6-3 and TRBJ2-6; 9 bases line up with TRBD1. The length of the CDR3 is 19 residues. Germline V gives CDR1 MNHEY, CDR2 SVGEGT. V shed 4 bases and J 2 bases; nucleotides not matched to a gene: 12. This CDR3 is CASSLGAGQGIPGANVLTF. The CDR3 coding sequence is TGTGCCAGCAGTTTGGGCGCGGGACAGGGTATTCCTGGGGCCAACGTCCTGACTTTC.

The chain links TRBV12-3 or TRBV12-4 to TRBJ2-5, with D maybe TRBD1 (6 bases). V lost 2 bases and J lost 3, with 22 bases in between. The CDR3 sequence is 18 residues long. As DNA, the CDR3 is TGTGCCAGCAGTTTACCCCATCCGATCGGGACATCCAAAGAGACCCAGTACTTC. Its protein is CASSLPHPIGTSKETQYF.

This clonotype was detected many times. This rearrangement joins TRBV20-1 to TRBJ2-5; perhaps TRBD2 as D (6 bases). TRBJ2-7 matches the DNA end more closely, so the J call is doubtful. This CDR3 has 17 amino acids. Germline CDR1 DFQATT, CDR2 SNEGSKA (reference sequence). The CDR3 spells CSARHSGPLGSRGEQYF. Written as DNA, the CDR3 is TGCAGTGCTAGACATAGCGGCCCCCTGGGGTCACGAGGCGAGCAGTACTTC.

Points on this clonotype: The junction differs from germline at one of its ends, possibly a read error. V is TRBV24-1 and J is TRBJ2-6; possibly TRBD2 for D (7 bases). CDR1 KGHDR and CDR2 SFDVKD come from the germline V gene. This CDR3 spans 16 amino acids. CDR3 sequence (DNA): TGTGCCACCAGTAACGAAAGGGGGGGTCGGGCCAACGTCCGGACTTTC. Its translation is CATSNERGGRANVRTF.

On this clonotype: A much more abundant neighbour one base away suggests this may be a read error. This rearrangement joins TRBV9 to TRBJ2-1, with TRBD1 as a possible D gene (6 bases). The germline V gene has CDR1 SGDLS and CDR2 YYNGEE. The CDR3 has 14 residues. The germline V and J ends were trimmed by 4 bases and 6 bases, with 14 bases remaining between them. In DNA form, the CDR3 reads TGTGCCAGCAGCACGAGGGACATATGCAATGAGCAGTTCTTC. This gives the protein CASSTRDICNEQFF.

This clonotype was detected many times. The V gene is TRBV9, the J gene TRBJ2-6, with D hard to call. The ends were cut back, 4 bases at V and 0 bases at J, with 11 bases in the middle. Germline V gives CDR1 SGDLS, CDR2 YYNGEE. The CDR3 contains 16 residues. The CDR3 DNA reads as TGTGCCAGCAGCCCCCTGCCGACCTCTGGGGCCAACGTCCTGACTTTC. Its translation: CASSPLPTSGANVLTF.